The T cell receptor (beta chain) described here comes from a study of blood T cell repertoires in COVID-19. Some clones are missing from TCRdb's copy, which holds only in-frame ones; the method was immunoSEQ multiplex PCR. The repertoire holds more than 150,000 clones, with approximately 82% as singletons. The CDR3 totals 16 residues. Germline CDR1 reads SGHTA; CDR2 reads FQGTGA. The J segment lost 3 bases and the V segment lost 0 bases, leaving 1 base of the junction unmatched. The clonotype comes from a woman aged 50 to 65 with acute or convalescent COVID-19. The V and J genes are TRBV7-3 and TRBJ2-2; 10 bases fit TRBD1. The specimen was peripheral blood. The CDR3 here is CASSLTGTGDTGELFF. The CDR3 DNA reads as TGTGCCAGCAGCTTAACAGGGACAGGGGACACCGGGGAGCTGTTTTTT.